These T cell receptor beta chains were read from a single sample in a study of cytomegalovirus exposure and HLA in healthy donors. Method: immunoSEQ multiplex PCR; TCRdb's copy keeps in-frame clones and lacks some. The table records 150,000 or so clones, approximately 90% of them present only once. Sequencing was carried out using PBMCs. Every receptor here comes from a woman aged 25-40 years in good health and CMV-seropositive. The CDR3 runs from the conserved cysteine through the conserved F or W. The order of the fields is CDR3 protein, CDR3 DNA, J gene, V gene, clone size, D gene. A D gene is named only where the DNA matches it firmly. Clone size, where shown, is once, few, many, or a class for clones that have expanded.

CDR3: CASSLNAIAGNSPLHF; DNA: TGTGCCAGCAGCTTGAACGCGATCGCGGGAAATTCACCCCTCCACTTT; J: TRBJ1-6; V: TRBV5-8; size: once; D: -
CDR3: CASSSDRGPANEQFF; DNA: TGTGCCAGCAGCTCGGACAGGGGGCCAGCGAATGAGCAGTTCTTC; J: TRBJ2-1; V: TRBV2; size: -; D: TRBD1
CDR3: CASSSRTGIMEKLFF; DNA: TGTGCCAGCAGTTCACGGACAGGGATTATGGAAAAACTGTTTTTT; J: TRBJ1-4; V: TRBV2; size: once; D: TRBD1
CDR3: CASRVGLAGTDTQYF; DNA: TGTGCCAGCAGGGTGGGACTAGCGGGCACAGATACGCAGTATTTT; J: TRBJ2-3; V: TRBV2; size: -; D: TRBD2
CDR3: CASWGESYNEQFF; DNA: TGTGCCAGCTGGGGAGAGAGCTACAATGAGCAGTTCTTC; J: TRBJ2-1; V: TRBV6-1; size: -; D: -
CDR3: CASRPPGTGTYEQYF; DNA: TGTGCCAGCAGACCTCCCGGGACAGGTACCTACGAGCAGTACTTC; J: TRBJ2-7; V: TRBV28; size: -; D: TRBD1
CDR3: CASSGGHLQETQYF; DNA: TGTGCCAGTAGTGGTGGACATCTGCAAGAGACCCAGTACTTC; J: TRBJ2-5; V: TRBV19; size: -; D: -
CDR3: CASSEGGGNQPQHF; DNA: TGTGCCAGCAGTGAGGGGGGAGGCAATCAGCCCCAGCATTTT; J: TRBJ1-5; V: TRBV6-1; size: few; D: -
CDR3: CASSPPPGNLEAFF; DNA: TGTGCCAGCAGCCCCCCGCCAGGGAACCTTGAAGCTTTCTTT; J: TRBJ1-1; V: TRBV28; size: -; D: -
CDR3: CASTLRNTEAFF; DNA: TGTGCCAGCACTCTAAGGAACACTGAAGCTTTCTTT; J: TRBJ1-1; V: TRBV28; size: -; D: -
CDR3: CASSPGQGRENTEAFF; DNA: TGTGCCAGCAGTCCGGGACAGGGTAGGGAGAACACTGAAGCTTTCTTT; J: TRBJ1-1; V: TRBV27; size: -; D: TRBD1
CDR3: CASSLLPGPGTNYGYTF; DNA: TGCGCCAGCAGCCTCCTCCCCGGTCCAGGTACTAACTATGGCTACACCTTC; J: TRBJ1-2; V: TRBV4-1; size: -; D: -
CDR3: CASSSGVNQPQHF; DNA: TGTGCCAGCAGTTCAGGGGTCAATCAGCCCCAGCATTTT; J: TRBJ1-5; V: TRBV28; size: -; D: -
CDR3: CASSSTSGGYEQYF; DNA: TGTGCCAGCAGTTCGACTAGCGGGGGATACGAGCAGTACTTC; J: TRBJ2-7; V: TRBV27; size: -; D: TRBD2
CDR3: CASRGLGETQYF; DNA: TGTGCCAGCAGAGGACTGGGGGAGACCCAGTACTTC; J: TRBJ2-5; V: TRBV28; size: -; D: -
CDR3: CASSLYYEQYF; DNA: TGTGCCAGCAGCCTGTACTACGAGCAGTACTTC; J: TRBJ2-7; V: TRBV28; size: -; D: -